These 12 T cell receptor beta chains were all obtained from the same sample, sequenced in a study of read filtering for tumor transcriptome and immune sequencing. This library used roughly 0.4 ug RNA and molecular barcoded adaptors spanning alpha/delta and beta/gamma chains. TCRdb re-called the reads with MiXCR, one entry per CDR3 protein. The sample has around 130,000 distinct CDR3 sequences, approximately 13% seen once. Input material: a population of CD138-negative cells sorted from bone marrow. The receptors originated from a donor at least 40 years old with multiple myeloma.

V usage is TRBV19 and J usage is TRBJ2-2; D is possibly TRBD1 (6 bases). The germline V gene encodes CDR1 LNHDA and CDR2 SQIVND (reference sequence). V lost 2 bases and J lost 0, with 7 bases in between. CDR3 length: 15 residues. The CDR3 DNA sequence: TGTGCCAGTAGTATAACAGGGACGAACACCGGGGAGCTGTTTTTT. Translation: CASSITGTNTGELFF.

The chain carries TRBV11-2 and TRBJ2-7; a possible D gene is TRBD1 (6 bases). In germline, CDR1 is SGHAT, CDR2 FQNNGV. CDR3 size: 15 residues. V lost 4 bases to trimming and J lost 3 bases, with 16 bases between them. CDR3 bases: TGTGCCAGCAGCTGGGGTTCGGACAGTCGCTACGAGCAGTACTTC. It translates to CASSWGSDSRYEQYF. The full variable domain, in which reference TRBV11-2 and TRBJ2-7 provide the parts outside the CDR3, is EAGVAQSPRYKIIEKRQSVAFWCNPISGHATLYWYQQILGQGPKLLIQFQNNGVVDDSQLPKDRFSAERLKGVDSTLKIQPAKLEDSAVYLCASSWGSDSRYEQYFGPGTRLTVT.

In its sample, this clonotype was seen many times. The chain uses TRBV24-1 and TRBJ2-7, with 7 bases that match TRBD2. The V and J ends lost 3 bases and 0 bases, in that order; junction bases with no gene match: 7. Germline CDR1 reads KGHDR; CDR2 reads SFDVKD. The CDR3 extends over 16 amino acids. The CDR3 reads CATSDGGGEDSYEQYF. DNA for the CDR3: TGTGCCACCAGTGATGGGGGGGGAGAGGACTCCTACGAGCAGTACTTC.

This clonotype was picked up many times. The chain joins TRBV20-1 to TRBJ2-1, with D possibly being TRBD1 or TRBD2 (5 bases each). The CDR3 runs to 13 residues. Germline V gene lookup returns CDR1 DFQATT and CDR2 SNEGSKA (reference sequence). Trimming cost V 3 bases and J 7 bases, with 13 bases left between them. The CDR3 spells CSARGTFRNEQFF. As DNA, the CDR3 is TGCAGTGCTAGGGGGACGTTCAGAAATGAGCAGTTCTTC.

This clonotype came up many times. The chain employs TRBV7-9 and TRBJ2-1; either TRBD1 or TRBD2 may supply D (5 bases each). The V gene lost 3 bases and the J gene lost 3 bases, with 9 bases spanning the gap. CDR1 and CDR2 from the germline V gene are SEHNR and FQNEAQ (reference sequence). CDR3 size: 14 residues. In nucleotides, the CDR3 is TGTGCCAGCAGCTTGGGACCCCACTACAATGAGCAGTTCTTC. Translating it yields CASSLGPHYNEQFF.

This CDR3 reads CASSPFGSEETQYF. In DNA form, the CDR3 reads TGTGCCAGCAGCCCGTTCGGGAGCGAGGAGACCCAGTACTTC. The chain has TRBV7-9 and TRBJ2-5; D is perhaps TRBD2 (6 bases). CDR1 and CDR2 (germline): SEHNR, FQNEAQ (reference sequence). The CDR3 runs 14 residues. Between the trimmed V and J ends, which lost 5 bases and 5 bases, there was a span of 15 bases.

This clonotype was found many times. The chain joins TRBV18 to TRBJ2-1; TRBD1 aligns across 10 bases. J was trimmed by 2 bases and V by 2 bases; bases with no gene match: 0. This CDR3 contains 15 residues. Germline V CDR1 and CDR2: KGHSH, LQKENI. CDR3 residues: CASSPGQGAYNEQFF. The CDR3 coding sequence is TGTGCCAGCTCACCAGGACAGGGGGCCTACAATGAGCAGTTCTTC.

Many counts were recorded for this clonotype. A junction end diverges from the germline sequence, so it may reflect a read error. The chain joins TRBV4-1 to TRBJ2-1; maybe TRBD2 (6 bases). In germline, CDR1 is MGHRA, CDR2 YSYEKL. The CDR3 is 15 amino acids. The CDR3: CASRGTASSYNEQSF. In DNA form, the CDR3 reads TGCGCCAGCCGCGGGACGGCGAGCTCCTACAATGAGCAGTCCTTC.

The V call is TRBV4-1, the J call TRBJ2-3; no firm D call. Germline lookup yields CDR1 MGHRA and CDR2 YSYEKL. There are 13 residues in the CDR3. Trimming took 5 bases from V and 3 from J, leaving 9 bases between them. For the CDR3, the DNA is TGCGCCAGCAGCGAGACACGTACAGATACGCAGTATTTT. Its translation is CASSETRTDTQYF.

This clonotype was found many times. The genes are TRBV5-4 and TRBJ2-1; TRBD2 aligns across 8 bases. There are 15 residues in the CDR3. Trimming removed 2 bases from V and 5 bases from J; junction bases left unmatched: 6. The germline gives CDR1 SGHNT, CDR2 YYREEE (reference sequence). In nucleotides, the CDR3 is TGTGCCAGCAGCTTAGGAGCGGGGGTGAACAATGAGCAGTTCTTC. Translating gives CASSLGAGVNNEQFF.

This clonotype was observed at least ten times. This chain uses TRBV11-2 with TRBJ2-2; weak D call: TRBD1 (6 bases). The V end was cut by 2 bases, the J end by 0 bases, with 13 bases between. The CDR3 sequence is 17 residues long. Germline CDR1 reads SGHAT; CDR2 reads FQNNGV. CDR3 in amino acids: CASSLTWGQANTGELFF. The CDR3 DNA sequence: TGTGCCAGCAGCTTAACGTGGGGGCAAGCGAACACCGGGGAGCTGTTTTTT.

The table lists this clonotype with many counts. The chain joins TRBV2 to TRBJ2-2; 8 bases fit TRBD1. The germline CDR1 and CDR2 sequences are SNHLY and FYNNEI. J gave up 8 bases and V 7 bases, and 9 bases lay outside the gene matches. The CDR3 is 14 residues long. CDR3 coding DNA: TGTGCCAGCACCCGGGACAGGCGCCCGGGGGAGCTGTTTTTT. This translates into CASTRDRRPGELFF.